This TCR beta chain derives from a study of blood T cell repertoires in COVID-19. Looking at the study overall: The samples span acute and convalescent COVID-19 from the United States, Italy and Spain. T cells, B-cell-depleted T cells, or PBMCs supplied cDNA or gDNA.

Patients at the Seattle site were enrolled during active infection and followed longitudinally. Original handling: Estimation of nucleated cell counts was performed using reference gene primer amplification. TCRdb keeps only in-frame clones here, not all; method: immunoSEQ multiplex PCR. V, J and clone size derive from that table, while D and trimming were established from the DNA sequence. The sample holds 120,000 or so clones, about four fifths seen once. Germline V lookup: CDR1 LGHNT, CDR2 FRNRAP. The junction had 17 bases not matched to a gene; V was cut back by 7 bases and J by 8 bases. CDR3 size: 16 residues.

The gene calls are TRBV12-5 and TRBJ2-1, with 7 bases aligning to TRBD2. This TCR was recovered from a man younger than 45 with COVID-19, enrolled during active disease. Sequences were obtained from peripheral blood. The CDR3 DNA reads TGTGCTAGTGCCTCCCCCCAACTCGGGGGGAGGGATGAGCAGTTCTTC. Amino acid sequence: CASASPQLGGRDEQFF.